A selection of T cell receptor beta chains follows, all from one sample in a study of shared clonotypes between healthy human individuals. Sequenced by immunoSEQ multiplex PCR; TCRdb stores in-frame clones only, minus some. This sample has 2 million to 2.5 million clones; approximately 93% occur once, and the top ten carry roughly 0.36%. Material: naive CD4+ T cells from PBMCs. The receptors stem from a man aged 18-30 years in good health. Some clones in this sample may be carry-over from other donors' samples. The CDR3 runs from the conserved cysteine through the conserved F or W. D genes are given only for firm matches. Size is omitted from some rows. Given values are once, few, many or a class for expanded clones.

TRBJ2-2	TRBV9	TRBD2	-	CASSARTGLGLAGGTGELFF	TGTGCCAGCAGCGCGAGGACAGGGCTGGGACTAGCGGGAGGCACCGGGGAGCTGTTTTTT
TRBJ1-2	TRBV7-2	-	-	CASSPADRQATYGYTF	TGTGCCAGCAGCCCCGCGGACCGACAGGCTACCTATGGCTACACCTTC
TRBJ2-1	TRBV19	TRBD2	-	CASSIVALAGKNEQFF	TGTGCCAGTAGTATAGTGGCACTAGCGGGAAAGAATGAGCAGTTCTTC
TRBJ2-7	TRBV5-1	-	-	CASSLGGTRNYEQYF	TGCGCCAGCAGCTTGGGTGGGACACGGAACTACGAGCAGTACTTC
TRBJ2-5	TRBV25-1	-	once	CASSEPGTRETQYF	TGTGCCAGCAGTGAACCCGGGACCCGGGAGACCCAGTACTTC
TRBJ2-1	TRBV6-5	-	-	CASRKRGVYHNEQFF	TGTGCCAGCAGAAAAAGAGGGGTATATCACAATGAGCAGTTCTTC
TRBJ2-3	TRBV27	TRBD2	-	CASSLWLAGVFGTQYF	TGTGCCAGCAGTTTATGGCTAGCGGGAGTTTTCGGTACGCAGTATTTT
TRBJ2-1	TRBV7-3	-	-	CASSLKATSEGYNEQFF	TGTGCCAGCAGCTTAAAGGCGACTAGTGAAGGGTACAATGAGCAGTTCTTC
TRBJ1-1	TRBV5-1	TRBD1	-	CASSLGQGGTEAFF	TGCGCCAGCAGCTTGGGACAGGGTGGAACTGAAGCTTTCTTT
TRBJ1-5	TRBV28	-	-	CASAIVNEPQHF	TGTGCTTCAGCTATCGTAAATGAGCCCCAGCATTTT
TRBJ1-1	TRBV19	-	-	CASTKDGNTEAFF	TGTGCCAGTACTAAGGACGGGAACACTGAAGCTTTCTTT
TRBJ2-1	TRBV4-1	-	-	CASSPGPVSNEQFF	TGCGCCAGCAGCCCCGGCCCCGTCTCCAATGAGCAGTTCTTC
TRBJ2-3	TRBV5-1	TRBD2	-	CASSRASSGVGDTQYF	TGCGCCAGCAGCCGGGCGTCTAGCGGGGTGGGAGATACGCAGTATTTT
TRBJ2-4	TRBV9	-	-	CASSVVPATRDIQYF	TGTGCCAGCAGCGTAGTTCCAGCGACCCGCGACATTCAGTACTTC
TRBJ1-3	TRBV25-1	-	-	CASSDTGSGNTIYF	TGTGCCAGCAGTGATACAGGATCTGGAAACACCATATATTTT
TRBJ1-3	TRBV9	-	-	CASSVEVSKRNTIYF	TGTGCCAGCAGCGTAGAAGTAAGCAAACGAAACACCATATATTTT
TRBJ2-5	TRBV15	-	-	CATSRRGRTEQETQYF	TGTGCCACCAGCAGAAGGGGTCGGACAGAACAAGAGACCCAGTACTTC
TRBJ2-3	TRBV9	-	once	CASREGTDTQYF	TGTGCCAGCAGAGAAGGCACAGATACGCAGTATTTT
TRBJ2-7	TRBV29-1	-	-	CSVGTDTYEQYF	TGCAGCGTTGGAACTGACACCTACGAGCAGTACTTC
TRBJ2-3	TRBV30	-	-	CAWIDYTDTQYF	TGTGCCTGGATCGATTACACAGATACGCAGTATTTT
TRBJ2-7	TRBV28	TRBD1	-	CASSPGTGSAEQYF	TGTGCCAGCAGCCCCGGGACAGGGTCCGCCGAGCAGTACTTC